A single sample is the source of the 22 T cell receptor beta chains below, sequenced in a study of cytomegalovirus exposure and HLA in healthy donors. PCR primers comprised 60 Vbeta and 13 Jbeta primers. TCRdb's table, derived via immunoSEQ multiplex PCR, lists solely in-frame clones and lacks some. The data show tens of thousands of clones, and the top ten clones hold about 0.5%. The sequencing input was PBMCs. The source of these receptors is a man aged 45-65 years in good health and CMV-seronegative.

The chain employs TRBV4-1 and TRBJ2-3; 7 positions match TRBD1. The CDR3 contains 16 residues. CDR1 MGHRA and CDR2 YSYEKL come from the germline V gene. The J segment lost 0 bases and the V segment lost 3 bases, leaving 6 bases of the junction unmatched. The CDR3 DNA follows: TGCGCCAGCAGCCAGCCAGGGGGATTTAGCACAGATACGCAGTATTTT. Translation: CASSQPGGFSTDTQYF.

The rearrangement links TRBV6-6 to TRBJ1-3; TRBD1 agrees at 7 bases. After removal of 3 bases from V and 9 bases from J, the junction contained 8 bases not matched to a gene. The length of the CDR3 is 14 residues. Germline CDR1 reads MNHNY; CDR2 reads SVGAGI (reference sequence). The CDR3 nucleotides read TGTGCCAGCAGTTATGAGAGGGGGCAGAGCACCATATATTTT. It yields the protein CASSYERGQSTIYF.

CDR3 bases: TGTGCCAGCAGCTTAACAGGACTAGCGGGGTCTAGCACAGATACGCAGTATTTT. Protein sequence: CASSLTGLAGSSTDTQYF. The chain employs TRBV7-3 and TRBJ2-3; 12 positions agree with TRBD2. In germline, CDR1 is SGHTA, CDR2 FQGTGA. This CDR3 spans 18 amino acids. J gave up 0 bases and V 0 bases, and 4 bases lay outside the gene matches. Full variable domain (missing parts from reference TRBV7-3 and TRBJ2-3): GAGVSQTPSNKVTEKGKYVELRCDPISGHTALYWYRQSLGQGPEFLIYFQGTGAADDSGLPNDRFFAVRPEGSVSTLKIQRTERGDSAVYLCASSLTGLAGSSTDTQYFGPGTRLTVL.

The CDR3 DNA reads TGTGCCAGCAGTGCCCCGGGACAGGGGGTGGGGAACACTGAAGCTTTCTTT. Protein product: CASSAPGQGVGNTEAFF. The chain joins TRBV2 to TRBJ1-1; 11 bases are a match to TRBD1. V gave up 4 bases and J gave up 1 base; unmatched junction bases: 8. The CDR3 loop spans 17 amino acids. CDR1 and CDR2 (germline): SNHLY, FYNNEI.

The J gene is TRBJ1-4, the V gene TRBV6-5; D may be TRBD1 (6 bases). The length of the CDR3 is 15 residues. Germline lookup yields CDR1 MNHEY and CDR2 SVGAGI. V was clipped by 4 bases and J by 8 bases, with 17 bases between them. Written as DNA, the CDR3 is TGTGCCAGCAGTTTACTACAGGGTGGAGCAGAAAAACTGTTTTTT. This encodes CASSLLQGGAEKLFF.

The chain recombines TRBV28 with TRBJ1-2; D gene unclear. The CDR3 runs 13 residues. CDR1 and CDR2 (germline): MDHEN, SYDVKM. Between the trimmed V and J ends, which lost 3 bases and 8 bases, there was a span of 13 bases. The DNA of the CDR3 is TGTGCCAGCAGTTTGGCGGGTATTGGGGGCTACACCTTC. Its translation is CASSLAGIGGYTF.

V gene TRBV7-3 combines with J gene TRBJ2-3; 9 positions match TRBD1. The V gene end was trimmed by 4 bases and the J gene end by 5 bases; junction bases not matched to a gene: 4. This CDR3 comprises 14 residues. CDR1 SGHTA and CDR2 FQGTGA come from the germline V gene. The CDR3 loop reads CASSSGQGKDTQYF. The DNA of the CDR3 is TGTGCCAGCAGCTCGGGACAGGGCAAAGATACGCAGTATTTT.

The gene calls are TRBV5-1 and TRBJ2-7; 8 bases are shared with TRBD2. This CDR3 has 14 residues. Trimming took 0 bases from V and 4 from J; bases not matched to a gene: 3. Germline lookup yields CDR1 SGHRS and CDR2 YFSETQ. The CDR3 DNA sequence: TGCGCCAGCAGCTTGGAACTAGCGGATTACGAGCAGTACTTC. This encodes CASSLELADYEQYF.

The V call is TRBV6-5, the J call TRBJ2-2, with TRBD1 matching over 9 bases. This CDR3 is 15 amino acids long. After removal of 6 bases from V and 0 bases from J, the junction contained 2 bases not matched to a gene. The germline CDR1 and CDR2 sequences are MNHEY and SVGAGI. The CDR3 sequence is CASSRTGANTGELFF. The CDR3 nucleotides are TGTGCCAGCAGCCGGACAGGGGCGAACACCGGGGAGCTGTTTTTT.

The chain combines TRBV14 with TRBJ1-4; D is undetermined. From germline, CDR1 is SGHDN and CDR2 FVKESK. This CDR3 spans 15 amino acids. Trimming removed 0 bases from V and 6 bases from J, with 11 bases in between. CDR3 protein: CASSQDAGGYEKLFF. Here the CDR3 DNA reads TGTGCCAGCAGCCAAGACGCGGGCGGGTATGAAAAACTGTTTTTT.

The chain uses TRBV28 and TRBJ2-1; 11 nucleotides agree with TRBD2. V shed 4 bases and J 6 bases; nucleotides not matched to a gene: 8. CDR3 size: 16 residues. In germline, CDR1 is MDHEN, CDR2 SYDVKM. The CDR3 DNA follows: TGTGCCAGCAGTTCTCCGGGACTAGCGGCGCTCAATGAGCAGTTCTTC. Residues: CASSSPGLAALNEQFF.

The rearrangement uses TRBV10-1 and TRBJ1-1; 7 bases agree with TRBD1. V dropped 2 bases and J dropped 6; count of bases not matched to a gene: 21. CDR3 length equals 19 residues. CDR1 WNHNN and CDR2 SYGVQD come from the germline V gene (reference sequence). The CDR3 region has the DNA TGCGCCAGCAGTGAGCCCCCGACAGGGATATGGCATACGGTCGCTGAAGCTTTCTTT. This sequence encodes CASSEPPTGIWHTVAEAFF.

This chain links TRBV6-5 with TRBJ2-1; D unclear. V gave up 2 bases and J gave up 4 bases, with 9 bases separating them. This CDR3 comprises 14 residues. Germline assignment: CDR1 MNHEY and CDR2 SVGAGI. The CDR3 here is CASSYNRVYNEQFF. CDR3 sequence (DNA): TGTGCCAGCAGTTACAATCGGGTTTACAATGAGCAGTTCTTC.

The rearrangement uses TRBV4-3 and TRBJ2-6; D uncertain. Between the trimmed V and J ends, which lost 0 bases and 4 bases, there was a span of 4 bases. Germline V gene sequence: CDR1 LGHNA, CDR2 YSLEER. The CDR3 is made up of 14 amino acids. The CDR3 here is CASSQDSGANVLTF. The CDR3 bases are TGCGCCAGCAGCCAAGATTCAGGGGCCAACGTCCTGACTTTC.

This rearrangement joins TRBV6-5 to TRBJ2-7, with D possibly TRBD1 on 5 matching bases. There are 13 residues in the CDR3. V lost 4 bases and J lost 4, with 11 bases in between. Germline CDR1 MNHEY, CDR2 SVGAGI. The CDR3 spells CASSSGSGYEQYF. CDR3 DNA: TGTGCCAGCAGTTCAGGGTCAGGGTACGAGCAGTACTTC.

This chain joins TRBV7-6 and TRBJ1-1; TRBD1 matches 8 bases. Trimming cost V 6 bases and J 7 bases; bases outside gene matches: 4. This CDR3 comprises 12 residues. The germline V gene has CDR1 SGHVS and CDR2 FNYEAQ. The CDR3 region is CASSSDRGEAFF. CDR3 DNA sequence: TGTGCCAGCAGTTCAGACAGGGGTGAAGCTTTCTTT.

This sequence joins TRBV6-5 and TRBJ1-1, with D uncertain. V was cut by 4 bases and J by 0 bases, with 6 bases left in between. This CDR3 spans 13 amino acids. CDR1 and CDR2 from the germline V gene are MNHEY and SVGAGI. The CDR3 protein is CASSLQMNTEAFF. The CDR3 DNA is TGTGCCAGCAGTTTACAGATGAACACTGAAGCTTTCTTT.

V gene TRBV10-3 combines with J gene TRBJ1-2; D ambiguous. The CDR3 contains 15 residues. The germline CDR1 and CDR2 sequences are ENHRY and SYGVKD. V lost 0 bases, J lost 3 bases, and 11 bases lay in between. CDR3 bases: TGTGCCATCAGTGAGTCCGTTTCGAGTGACTATGGCTACACCTTC. Protein: CAISESVSSDYGYTF.

The J gene is TRBJ2-2, the V gene TRBV7-8, with TRBD1 matching 9 bases. In germline, CDR1 is SGHVS, CDR2 FQNEAQ. With 5 bases clipped from V and 3 bases from J, the junction kept 4 bases outside the gene matches. The CDR3 loop spans 15 amino acids. DNA of the CDR3: TGTGCCAGCAGCCGGACAGGGGATGACACCGGGGAGCTGTTTTTT. It is translated as CASSRTGDDTGELFF.

The chain has TRBV27 and TRBJ1-5; 10 bases align to TRBD1. The V gene end was trimmed by 8 bases and the J gene end by 7 bases; junction bases not matched to a gene: 8. The CDR3 is 14 amino acids. Germline V gene data show CDR1 as MNHEY and CDR2 as SMNVEV (reference sequence). Here the CDR3 reads CASGTGASVQPQHF. The CDR3 DNA reads TGTGCCAGCGGGACAGGGGCGAGTGTCCAGCCCCAGCATTTT.

The rearrangement uses TRBV6-1 and TRBJ2-2; D is perhaps TRBD1 (6 bases). The CDR3 length is 14 residues. CDR1 is MNHNS, CDR2 SASEGT, per germline. V lost 10 bases and J lost 0, with 12 bases in between. CDR3 in amino acids: CATTGTTNTGELFF. Here the CDR3 DNA reads TGTGCCACCACCGGGACAACGAACACCGGGGAGCTGTTTTTT.

The rearrangement links TRBV28 to TRBJ2-6, with D perhaps TRBD1 (6 bases). This CDR3 contains 16 residues. The V gene's germline CDR1 is MDHEN and CDR2 SYDVKM. The V gene lost 4 bases and the J gene lost 1 base, with 11 bases spanning the gap. CDR3 coding DNA: TGTGCCAGCAGTTCTGGACAGTTATCTGGGGCCAACGTCCTGACTTTC. Its protein product is CASSSGQLSGANVLTF.